This T cell receptor beta chain stems from a study of OX40 agonist ivuxolimab in advanced cancers. On the study more broadly: While on treatment, patients had intravenous ivuxolimab at 0.01 to 10 mg/kg every 2 weeks. Patients assigned to dose escalation were diagnosed with hepatocellular carcinoma, melanoma, renal cell or head and neck cancer. Overall study findings and caveats: Low normalized T-cell clonal expansion was also seen in some nonresponders.

This table comes from immunoSEQ multiplex PCR, and its TCRdb copy is limited to in-frame clones, with some not included. The data hold about 61,000 clones, with approximately 92% observed a single time. Regarding this clone: Its antigen is unknown.

The trim removed 7 bases at V and 3 bases at J, leaving 6 bases unmatched. Germline V lookup: CDR1 SGHVS, CDR2 FQNEAQ. The CDR3 extends over 13 amino acids. The sequencing here drew on CD4+ or CD8+ T cells sorted from blood, taken in a trial of the OX40 agonist ivuxolimab. The chain joins TRBV7-8 to TRBJ2-7, with 7 bases matching TRBD1. The clonotype originates from an adult with an advanced solid tumor such as melanoma, head and neck, liver or kidney cancer. The CDR3 spells CASMGAGGYEQYF. CDR3 coding DNA: TGTGCCAGCATGGGGGCAGGGGGCTACGAGCAGTACTTC.